Listed here are 5 T cell receptor beta chains from one sample, sequenced in a study of blood T cell repertoires in COVID-19. Only in-frame clones appear in the TCRdb table, and some are missing; sequencing was by immunoSEQ multiplex PCR. In the table there are about 320,000 clones, about 83% of which are singletons. Sequencing was done on a sample of peripheral blood. These receptor sequences come from a woman aged 45-65 years with acute or convalescent COVID-19.

This clone was observed a few times. The chain recombines TRBV18 with TRBJ2-5, with D unclear. Germline V gene data show CDR1 as KGHSH and CDR2 as LQKENI. Deletions cut 2 bases from V and 4 bases from J, with 11 bases between. CDR3 size: 14 residues. The DNA for the CDR3 is TGTGCCAGCTCACCAAGTGGTGTACTAGAGACCCAGTACTTC. Translating gives CASSPSGVLETQYF.

This chain joins TRBV10-3 and TRBJ1-1, with D possibly TRBD1 on 6 matching bases. Germline V lookup: CDR1 ENHRY, CDR2 SYGVKD. The CDR3 consists of 12 residues. V was cut by 10 bases and J by 2 bases, with 11 bases left in between. The CDR3 nucleotides are TGTGCCACGCGGACAGCTAACACTGAAGCTTTCTTT. Its protein is CATRTANTEAFF.

CDR3 DNA: TGCGCCAGCAGCCACGGACAGGGGATGAACACTGAAGCTTTCTTT. Amino acids: CASSHGQGMNTEAFF. The rearrangement joins TRBV4-1 to TRBJ1-1, with 9 bases aligning to TRBD1. CDR1 and CDR2 (germline): MGHRA, YSYEKL. This CDR3 contains 15 residues. After removal of 3 bases from V and 0 bases from J, the junction contained 2 bases not matched to a gene.

This rearrangement joins TRBV6-5 to TRBJ2-1; possibly TRBD2 for D (5 bases). Germline CDR1 is MNHEY and CDR2 is SVGAGI. This CDR3 has 15 amino acids. V was clipped by 6 bases and J by 3 bases, with 15 bases between them. CDR3 region: CASSQIHRDYNEQFF. The DNA for the CDR3 is TGTGCCAGCAGCCAGATTCATCGGGACTACAATGAGCAGTTCTTC.

This sequence joins TRBV6-5 and TRBJ2-3; a possible D gene is TRBD2 (6 bases). This CDR3 is 14 amino acids long. Trimming stripped 6 bases from V and 6 bases from J, with 16 bases between. Germline V gene data show CDR1 as MNHEY and CDR2 as SVGAGI. The CDR3 sequence is CASSLLRGEDTQYF. The DNA of the CDR3 is TGTGCCAGCAGCCTACTCCGCGGGGAGGATACGCAGTATTTT.